Following are 18 T cell receptor beta chains from one sample sequenced in a study of sequential checkpoint blockade in melanoma. Method: immunoSEQ multiplex PCR; TCRdb's copy keeps in-frame clones and lacks some. Of tens of thousands of clones listed, 27% were seen once; the top ten hold around 7%. This sample's treatment: randomized to nivolumab then ipilimumab (arm A) or the reverse (arm B). The sequenced sample was tumor tissue (inferred from file names), obtained from a patient given nivolumab and ipilimumab in sequence. Receptors originate from a human donor with melanoma.

This clone was seen only once. One junction end disagrees with the germline gene, perhaps due to a read error. The chain has TRBV19 and TRBJ2-1, with 11 positions matching TRBD2. The CDR3 sequence is 13 residues long. Germline V gives CDR1 LNHDA, CDR2 SQIVND (reference sequence). The CDR3 region has the DNA TGTGCCAGTAAAGATCTAGCGGGGGGCCCTTTCATCTTC. Translated: CASKDLAGGPFIF.

This clone was detected only a few times. The chain is built from TRBV6-4 and TRBJ1-1, with unresolved D. Germline V gives CDR1 MRHNA, CDR2 SNTAGT. This CDR3 has 11 residues. Trimming stripped 7 bases from V and 11 bases from J, with 14 bases between. Here the CDR3 reads CASTKSADAFF. In DNA form, the CDR3 reads TGTGCCAGCACTAAGAGCGCCGACGCTTTCTTT.

V is TRBV19 and J is TRBJ1-5, with D uncertain. The CDR3 is made up of 15 amino acids. The germline CDR1 and CDR2 sequences are LNHDA and SQIVND (reference sequence). V was pared by 5 bases and J by 7 bases, with 18 bases between. In DNA, the CDR3 is TGTGCCAGTAGTCAACTCACGACACTTGAACAGCCCCAGCATTTT. It codes for CASSQLTTLEQPQHF.

This clone turned up a few times. The CDR3 is CASKLSSGPLNEKLFF. CDR3 DNA sequence: TGTGCCAGCAAGTTGTCGAGCGGGCCCCTGAATGAAAAACTGTTTTTT. The V gene is TRBV28, the J gene TRBJ1-4; D gene ambiguous. The V gene's germline CDR1 is MDHEN and CDR2 SYDVKM. Trimming shortened V by 7 bases and J by 5 bases, and 20 bases separated the two germline ends. The CDR3 runs 16 residues. The full variable domain, its missing parts supplied by reference TRBV28 and TRBJ1-4, is DVKVTQSSRYLVKRTGEKVFLECVQDMDHENMFWYRQDPGLGLRLIYFSYDVKMKEKGDIPEGYSVSREKKERFSLILESASTNQTSMYLCASKLSSGPLNEKLFFGSGTQLSVL.

In this sample, this clone turned up a few times. This chain connects TRBV6-8 to TRBJ2-1, with 7 bases aligning to TRBD1. CDR3 size: 14 residues. CDR1 MNHGY and CDR2 SAAAGT come from the germline V gene. V shed 4 bases and J 4 bases; nucleotides not matched to a gene: 4. Written as DNA, the CDR3 is TGTGCCAGCAGTTCCACAGGGGAGTACAATGAGCAGTTCTTC. Translating it yields CASSSTGEYNEQFF.

V gene TRBV19 combines with J gene TRBJ2-3; D gene uncertain. V was clipped by 3 bases and J by 3 bases, with 13 bases between them. CDR3 size: 15 residues. The V gene's germline CDR1 is LNHDA and CDR2 SQIVND (reference sequence). The CDR3 protein is CASSIRLGGTDTQYF. The CDR3 bases are TGTGCCAGTAGTATCCGCCTAGGTGGGACAGATACGCAGTATTTT.

This clone was seen only a few times. The V gene is TRBV6-8, the J gene TRBJ2-7, with 7 bases that match TRBD1. The CDR3 is 14 residues long. In germline, CDR1 is MNHGY, CDR2 SAAAGT. V lost 4 bases and J lost 0; bases outside the gene matches: 3. This CDR3 is CASSSRDSSYEQYF. The DNA for the CDR3 is TGTGCCAGCAGTTCCAGGGACAGCTCCTACGAGCAGTACTTC.

The chain recombines TRBV15 with TRBJ1-2; perhaps TRBD1 as D (5 bases). V lost 2 bases and J 4 bases, leaving 11 bases between the germline ends. The germline CDR1 and CDR2 sequences are LNHNV and YYDKDF (reference sequence). The CDR3 runs to 14 residues. The CDR3 DNA sequence: TGTGCCACCAGCAGAACTAAAGACAGCTATGGCTACACCTTC. It codes for CATSRTKDSYGYTF.

This clone was detected only a few times. This rearrangement joins TRBV6-7 to TRBJ1-2, with D perhaps matching TRBD1 (6 bases). TRBV6-7 belongs to the ORF category, with a function that is uncertain. The CDR3 loop spans 17 amino acids. Deletions cut 5 bases from V and 0 bases from J, with 19 bases between. The CDR3 bases are TGTGCCAGCAGTGGCCAGTCCTCCCGGACAGCTAACTATGGCTACACCTTC. This translates into CASSGQSSRTANYGYTF.

V is TRBV19 and J is TRBJ1-2, with D uncertain. Trimming left V 3 bases short and J 7 bases short, with 6 bases between. The CDR3 has 11 residues. Germline values: CDR1 LNHDA, CDR2 SQIVND (reference sequence). CDR3 DNA sequence: TGTGCCAGTAGTATTGGCTCTGGCTACACCTTC. Translated: CASSIGSGYTF.

This clone was picked up a small number of times. V is TRBV1 and J is TRBJ1-2. TRBV1 has pseudogene status. The CDR3 totals 16 residues. The DNA for the CDR3 is TGCGCCAGCAGCCAAGATCTATCTCCGGCGAACTATGGCTACACCTTC. Protein product: CASSQDLSPANYGYTF.

This clone showed up many times. The chain joins TRBV6-8 to TRBJ1-2; D ambiguous. The germline V and J ends were trimmed by 6 bases and 2 bases, with 7 bases remaining between them. Germline CDR1 is MNHGY and CDR2 is SAAAGT. The CDR3 covers 12 residues. The CDR3 DNA reads as TGTGCCAGCAGGGTTGCGAACTATGGCTACACCTTC. Protein: CASRVANYGYTF.

In this sample, this clone turned up a few times. The chain recombines TRBV11-3 with TRBJ2-1; D uncertain. Looked up from germline, CDR1 is SGHNT and CDR2 is YENEEA. The CDR3 consists of 14 residues. Deletions cut 7 bases from V and 2 bases from J, with 12 bases between. This chain's CDR3 is CASTGSGPYNEQFF. The CDR3 DNA is TGTGCCAGCACCGGATCAGGACCCTACAATGAGCAGTTCTTC.

This clone was counted between two and nine times. In DNA, the CDR3 is TGTGCCAGCAGTTACGCCCTCCAGAACACTGAAGCTTTCTTT. It translates to CASSYALQNTEAFF. V gene TRBV6-8 combines with J gene TRBJ1-1; D gene unclear. The CDR3 has 14 residues. Germline CDR1 reads MNHGY; CDR2 reads SAAAGT. Trimming pared 2 bases from V and 1 base from J, leaving 8 bases between.

CDR3 amino acids: CASSPGASGVQETQYF. The CDR3 DNA reads as TGCGCCAGCAGCCCGGGGGCTAGCGGGGTACAAGAGACCCAGTACTTC. The chain combines TRBV5-1 with TRBJ2-5, with 9 bases aligning to TRBD2. The CDR3 consists of 16 residues. Germline V gene sequence: CDR1 SGHRS, CDR2 YFSETQ. Trimming removed 4 bases from V and 2 bases from J; junction bases left unmatched: 9.

V gene TRBV7-1 combines with J gene TRBJ1-1; D ambiguous. TRBV7-1 belongs to the ORF category, with a function that is uncertain. Trimming pared 6 bases from V and 6 bases from J, leaving 14 bases between. The length of the CDR3 is 13 residues. The CDR3 region has the DNA TGTGCCAGCAGTTTGTACCAAGCCGCTGAAGCTTTCTTT. It codes for CASSLYQAAEAFF.

This clone came up a few times. The chain is built from TRBV5-1 and TRBJ1-1; D gene uncertain. V shed 0 bases and J shed 4 bases, with 10 bases lying between them. There are 14 residues in the CDR3. Germline V gene lookup returns CDR1 SGHRS and CDR2 YFSETQ. The CDR3 sequence is CASSLDGLGTEAFF. Here the CDR3 DNA reads TGCGCCAGCAGCTTGGACGGACTGGGCACTGAAGCTTTCTTT. The variable domain in full, with the rest retrieved from reference TRBV5-1 and TRBJ1-1, is KAGVTQTPRYLIKTRGQQVTLSCSPISGHRSVSWYQQTPGQGLQFLFEYFSETQRNKGNFPGRFSGRQFSNSRSEMNVSTLELGDSALYLCASSLDGLGTEAFFGQGTRLTVV.

The chain combines TRBV7-1 with TRBJ2-2; weak D call: TRBD1 (6 bases). TRBV7-1 is annotated as an ORF whose role is uncertain. Trimming took off 5 bases at V and 6 bases at J, with 16 bases between the two ends. The CDR3 sequence is 15 residues long. CDR3 DNA: TGTGCCAGCAGCCCGAGACAGGTCGGGGCCGGGGAGCTGTTTTTT. Its protein is CASSPRQVGAGELFF.